The 21 T cell receptor beta chains below were found in one sample sequenced in a study of cytomegalovirus exposure and HLA in healthy donors. Vbeta (60) and Jbeta (13) primers were used in the PCR. Method: immunoSEQ multiplex PCR; TCRdb's copy keeps in-frame clones and lacks some. Altogether 85,000 to 100,000 clones are present, about four fifths being singletons, with the ten largest covering under 4%. Sequences were obtained from PBMCs. The receptors were sampled from a male donor in good health and CMV-seropositive.

The chain recombines TRBV6-5 with TRBJ1-2, with 7 bases matching TRBD1. V was clipped by 1 base and J by 0 bases; unmatched bases: 5. From germline, CDR1 is MNHEY and CDR2 SVGAGI. This CDR3 region has 16 residues. This CDR3 reads CASSYWAGGPNYGYTF. The CDR3 nucleotides read TGTGCCAGCAGTTACTGGGCAGGGGGACCTAACTATGGCTACACCTTC.

The chain has TRBV5-4 and TRBJ2-7, with 12 nucleotides matching TRBD2. The length of the CDR3 is 16 residues. Germline-derived CDR1 and CDR2 are SGHNT and YYREEE (reference sequence). J gave up 0 bases and V 4 bases, and 5 bases lay outside the gene matches. The CDR3 loop reads CASSRRTSGDSYEQYF. The DNA for the CDR3 is TGTGCCAGCAGCCGCAGGACTAGCGGGGACTCCTACGAGCAGTACTTC.

The CDR3 region is CASSRSGQLNEQFF. The CDR3 nucleotides read TGTGCCAGCAGTAGATCGGGACAGCTCAATGAGCAGTTCTTC. The V gene is TRBV9, the J gene TRBJ2-1; 7 bases are shared with TRBD1. Germline values: CDR1 SGDLS, CDR2 YYNGEE. The CDR3 has 14 residues. Trimming at V came to 5 bases and at J to 6 bases, leaving 8 bases not matched to a gene. Based on the CDR3 plus reference TRBV9 and TRBJ2-1, the full variable domain is DSGVTQTPKHLITATGQRVTLRCSPRSGDLSVYWYQQSLDQGLQFLIQYYNGEERAKGNILERFSAQQFPDLHSELNLSSLELGDSALYFCASSRSGQLNEQFFGPGTRLTVL.

The genes are TRBV15 and TRBJ2-1; TRBD2 aligns across 9 bases. This CDR3 is 17 amino acids long. Germline assignment: CDR1 LNHNV and CDR2 YYDKDF (reference sequence). Trimming took 0 bases from V and 5 from J; bases not matched to a gene: 8. As DNA, the CDR3 is TGTGCCACCAGCAGAGATCCCGGCGGGGGGGTCAACAATGAGCAGTTCTTC. Protein product: CATSRDPGGGVNNEQFF.

J is TRBJ2-3 and V is TRBV30, with D maybe TRBD2 (6 bases). Looked up from germline, CDR1 is GTSNPN and CDR2 is SVGIG (reference sequence). The CDR3 consists of 15 residues. Trimming cost V 4 bases and J 6 bases, with 20 bases left between them. CDR3 loop: CAWTGNRLGGDTQYF. The CDR3 DNA is TGTGCCTGGACGGGGAATAGGCTTGGGGGGGATACGCAGTATTTT. Complete variable domain (other parts from reference TRBV30 and TRBJ2-3): SQTIHQWPATLVQPVGSPLSLECTVEGTSNPNLYWYRQAAGRGLQLLFYSVGIGQISSEVPQNLSASRPQDRQFILSSKKLLLSDSGFYLCAWTGNRLGGDTQYFGPGTRLTVL.

This rearrangement joins TRBV12-5 to TRBJ1-6; tentatively, D is TRBD1 (5 bases). The V gene lost 5 bases and the J gene lost 7 bases, with 12 bases spanning the gap. The germline gives CDR1 LGHNT, CDR2 FRNRAP. The CDR3 extends over 14 amino acids. CDR3 coding DNA: TGTGCTAGTGGTGAGCAGGGAGGGAATTCACCCCTCCACTTT. Protein sequence: CASGEQGGNSPLHF.

The V gene is TRBV27, the J gene TRBJ1-5, with D uncertain. V lost 6 bases and J 2 bases, leaving 8 bases between the germline ends. Germline V lookup: CDR1 MNHEY, CDR2 SMNVEV (reference sequence). CDR3 length: 13 residues. The CDR3: CASRERGNQPQHF. The CDR3, as DNA: TGTGCCAGCAGAGAGAGGGGCAATCAGCCCCAGCATTTT.

This rearrangement joins TRBV4-1 to TRBJ1-5; D not certain. The CDR3 runs to 14 residues. The V end was cut by 1 base, the J end by 4 bases, with 8 bases between. Germline CDR1 and CDR2: MGHRA and YSYEKL. CDR3 nucleotides: TGCGCCAGCAGCCAAGTTCAGTTAAATCAGCCCCAGCATTTT. The encoded protein is CASSQVQLNQPQHF.

J is TRBJ1-2 and V is TRBV19; no clear D. Trimming stripped 9 bases from V and 5 bases from J, with 4 bases between. CDR3 size: 9 residues. CDR1 is LNHDA and CDR2 is SQIVND in the germline V gene (reference sequence). The CDR3 DNA reads TGTGCCAGGCTATATGGCTACACCTTC. Its translation is CARLYGYTF.

The J gene is TRBJ1-1, the V gene TRBV5-1; 10 bases are a match to TRBD1. Per germline, CDR1 SGHRS and CDR2 YFSETQ. The V gene end was trimmed by 3 bases and the J gene end by 4 bases; junction bases not matched to a gene: 6. The CDR3 runs to 15 residues. CDR3 sequence: CASSYDRGRSTEAFF. The CDR3 DNA reads TGCGCCAGCAGCTACGACAGGGGGCGCAGCACTGAAGCTTTCTTT.

The chain has TRBV5-1 and TRBJ1-1, with D possibly TRBD1 on 6 matching bases. Trimming stripped 0 bases from V and 7 bases from J, with 13 bases between. The CDR3 covers 14 residues. Germline assignment: CDR1 SGHRS and CDR2 YFSETQ. The CDR3 DNA follows: TGCGCCAGCAGCTTGGAGGGGGAAGAGGGTGAAGCTTTCTTT. Amino acid sequence: CASSLEGEEGEAFF.

The rearrangement joins TRBV18 to TRBJ2-3; 11 bases agree with TRBD1. The germline V gene encodes CDR1 KGHSH and CDR2 LQKENI. J lost 6 bases, V lost 6 bases, and 5 bases had no gene match. CDR3 length equals 14 residues. Here the CDR3 DNA reads TGTGCCAGCTCCGGACAGGGGGCTGCGGATACGCAGTATTTT. Encoded protein: CASSGQGAADTQYF.

The J gene is TRBJ1-4, the V gene TRBV5-4; 7 bases are shared with TRBD1. Germline CDR1 and CDR2: SGHNT and YYREEE (reference sequence). V shed 0 bases, J shed 8 bases, and the junction held 7 bases outside the gene matches. The CDR3 loop spans 15 amino acids. CDR3 sequence: CASSLGDRVEEKLFF. The DNA of the CDR3 is TGTGCCAGCAGCTTGGGAGACAGGGTGGAAGAAAAACTGTTTTTT.

This chain links TRBV9 with TRBJ2-3, with D tentatively TRBD1 (6 bases). V was trimmed by 3 bases and J by 2 bases, leaving 13 bases between them. This CDR3 has 15 residues. Germline V gives CDR1 SGDLS, CDR2 YYNGEE. The CDR3 sequence: CASSATGTTTDTQYF. The DNA for the CDR3 is TGTGCCAGCAGCGCTACCGGGACAACCACAGATACGCAGTATTTT.

The rearrangement uses TRBV10-1 and TRBJ1-1; 9 bases are shared with TRBD1. CDR3 length equals 13 residues. Trimming at V came to 1 base and at J to 10 bases, leaving 4 bases not matched to a gene. Germline assignment: CDR1 WNHNN and CDR2 SYGVQD (reference sequence). The CDR3 spells CASSEFGTGPAFF. The CDR3 DNA reads as TGCGCCAGCAGTGAGTTCGGGACAGGGCCAGCTTTCTTT.

The chain links TRBV5-1 to TRBJ1-6, with a weak D call TRBD1 (6 bases). Trimming removed 4 bases at V and 9 bases at J, with 17 bases between. The CDR3 consists of 15 residues. The V gene's germline CDR1 is SGHRS and CDR2 YFSETQ. The CDR3 bases are TGCGCCAGCAGCCCGCAGACAGGTGAATCTTCACCCCTCCACTTT. It yields the protein CASSPQTGESSPLHF.

This clone has just a few counts. The chain recombines TRBV6-5 with TRBJ2-7; maybe TRBD2 (5 bases). The germline V gene has CDR1 MNHEY and CDR2 SVGAGI. Deletions cut 6 bases from V and 1 base from J, with 13 bases between. The CDR3 has 14 residues. CDR3 coding DNA: TGTGCCAGCAGGACTGGACTGACTTCCTACGAGCAGTACTTC. Translating it yields CASRTGLTSYEQYF.

The chain employs TRBV6-6 and TRBJ1-1; weak D call: TRBD1 (5 bases). Germline-derived CDR1 and CDR2 are MNHNY and SVGAGI (reference sequence). This CDR3 is 14 amino acids long. The ends were cut back, 6 bases at V and 2 bases at J, with 13 bases in the middle. CDR3 loop: CASRNRQKNTEAFF. Here the CDR3 DNA reads TGTGCCAGCAGGAACAGGCAGAAAAACACTGAAGCTTTCTTT.

The V and J genes are TRBV5-1 and TRBJ1-2; 8 bases match TRBD1. The CDR3 spans 13 residues. Germline trimming cut 3 bases from V and 3 bases from J; bases unmatched to any gene: 1. The germline V gene has CDR1 SGHRS and CDR2 YFSETQ. CDR3 nucleotide sequence: TGCGCCAGCAGCTCGGGACAGGACTATGGCTACACCTTC. Translating it yields CASSSGQDYGYTF.

The V gene is TRBV13, the J gene TRBJ2-1; no firm D call. V dropped 0 bases and J dropped 14 bases, with 11 bases sitting between them. The CDR3 covers 12 residues. Germline CDR1 and CDR2: PRHDT and FYEKMQ (reference sequence). The CDR3, as DNA: TGTGCCAGCAGCTTAGGTCAGAGACGGGAGTTCTTC. Translation gives CASSLGQRREFF.

V is TRBV19 and J is TRBJ1-1; tentative D call: TRBD1 (5 bases). Germline V gene data show CDR1 as LNHDA and CDR2 as SQIVND (reference sequence). The CDR3 consists of 14 residues. The germline V and J ends were trimmed by 0 bases and 4 bases, with 9 bases remaining between them. CDR3 sequence (DNA): TGTGCCAGTAGTATAGATTGGGGCGCCACTGAAGCTTTCTTT. Its protein is CASSIDWGATEAFF. Full variable domain (outside the CDR3, taken from reference TRBV19 and TRBJ1-1): DGGITQSPKYLFRKEGQNVTLSCEQNLNHDAMYWYRQDPGQGLRLIYYSQIVNDFQKGDIAEGYSVSREKKESFPLTVTSAQKNPTAFYLCASSIDWGATEAFFGQGTRLTVV.